This TCR beta chain was found in a study of radiotherapy plus CTLA-4 blockade in lung cancer. The method was immunoSEQ multiplex PCR; TCRdb's version includes in-frame clones alone and lacks a portion of them. The repertoire includes about 45,000 clones, around 70% of them detected once, and 20% to 30% sits in the top ten. Looked up from germline, CDR1 is LGHNA and CDR2 is YNFKEQ. The ends were cut back, 1 base at V and 3 bases at J, with 18 bases in the middle. The CDR3 covers 17 residues. This sequence was found in a human donor with non-small cell lung cancer who had a partial response to radiotherapy plus ipilimumab. The source material was peripheral blood, sampled from a patient treated with radiotherapy plus ipilimumab. This chain links TRBV4-2 with TRBJ2-5, with TRBD2 as a possible D gene (6 bases). This CDR3 is CASSQGGRGRPEETQYF. DNA of the CDR3: TGTGCCAGCAGCCAAGGGGGACGGGGGAGACCCGAAGAGACCCAGTACTTC.